The 10 T cell receptor beta chains below all came from one sample that was sequenced in a study of vaccination effects on CD4 cells after COVID-19. These TCRs' antigens remain unknown. The method was immunoSEQ multiplex PCR; TCRdb's version includes in-frame clones alone and lacks a portion of them. Here the sample spans 30,000 or so clones, 72% being singletons. Under the ViraFEST assay, PBMC were stimulated with viral peptide pools so that antigen-specific CD4+ T cells expanded. Sequencing was performed afterwards. A roughly ten-day culture period preceded the isolation of CD4+ T cells. Two-dose vaccination with either BNT162b2 or mRNA-1273 was given to the participants. The source material was CD4+ T cells from PBMCs cultured with HCoV-229E spike peptides, sampled after COVID-19 vaccination. These receptors originate from a human donor who received a COVID-19 vaccine.

In this sample, this clone turned up once. This rearrangement joins TRBV21-1 to TRBJ2-5; TRBD1 reflects the table's D call only, with no check against the DNA. TRBV21-1 is an annotated pseudogene. The CDR3 consists of 17 residues. The CDR3 protein is CASSKGPDRDRDETQYF. The DNA of the CDR3 is TGTGCCAGCAGCAAAGGTCCCGACAGGGATAGGGATGAGACCCAGTACTTC.

The rearrangement uses TRBV7-9 and TRBJ1-6, with D maybe TRBD1 (6 bases). The CDR3 extends over 16 amino acids. V shed 3 bases and J shed 10 bases, with 19 bases lying between them. CDR1 SEHNR and CDR2 FQNEAQ come from the germline V gene (reference sequence). The CDR3 spells CASSFSIRDNKSPLHF. The DNA of the CDR3 is TGTGCCAGCAGCTTTTCGATCCGGGACAACAAGTCACCCCTCCACTTT.

This clone showed up just a few times. The chain recombines TRBV7-2 with TRBJ2-1; TRBD2 agrees at 8 bases. The CDR3 contains 16 residues. In germline, CDR1 is SGHTA, CDR2 FQGNSA. The junction had 12 bases not matched to a gene; V was cut back by 1 base and J by 10 bases. For the CDR3, the DNA is TGTGCCAGCAGCTTAGAAACGCGTGCCGGGGGGGTGGAGCAGTTCTTC. Translated: CASSLETRAGGVEQFF. Supplemented by reference TRBV7-2 and TRBJ2-1, the full variable domain reads GAGVSQSPSNKVTEKGKDVELRCDPISGHTALYWYRQSLGQGLEFLIYFQGNSAPDKSGLPSDRFSAERTGGSVSTLTIQRTQQEDSAVYLCASSLETRAGGVEQFFGPGTRLTVL.

The chain carries TRBV29-1 and TRBJ1-2; D is unresolved. The CDR3 extends over 13 amino acids. V lost 3 bases and J lost 8, with 16 bases in between. Germline lookup yields CDR1 SQVTM and CDR2 ANQGSEA. The CDR3 DNA reads TGCAGCGTTGAGCACCCTACCGAGGGCGGCTACACCTTC. Translated: CSVEHPTEGGYTF.

The CDR3 is CASSRQGSDNEQFF. In nucleotides, the CDR3 is TGTGCCAGCAGTCGACAGGGAAGTGACAATGAGCAGTTCTTC. V and J are TRBV6-5 and TRBJ2-1, with 7 bases lining up with TRBD1. The CDR3 is 14 residues long. J lost 5 bases, V lost 5 bases, and 6 bases had no gene match. The germline gives CDR1 MNHEY, CDR2 SVGAGI.

J is TRBJ1-1 and V is TRBV4-1; D is unclear. CDR3 length: 16 amino acids. With 0 bases removed from V and 2 bases from J, the gap between germline ends came to 13 bases. The germline V gene encodes CDR1 MGHRA and CDR2 YSYEKL. CDR3 in DNA: TGCGCCAGCAGCCAAGATTATGGAGGCCGCAACACTGAAGCTTTCTTT. It specifies CASSQDYGGRNTEAFF.

This clone was detected a few times. The V call is TRBV7-9, the J call TRBJ2-7, with 9 positions matching TRBD2. This CDR3 has 15 amino acids. Germline values: CDR1 SEHNR, CDR2 FQNEAQ (reference sequence). Losses at the gene ends were 1 base for V and 7 bases for J; bases not matched to a gene: 8. The CDR3 sequence: CASSLVQVAGVEQYF. CDR3 DNA: TGTGCCAGCAGCTTAGTTCAGGTAGCGGGGGTTGAGCAGTACTTC.

This clone showed up just a few times. The V gene is TRBV28, the J gene TRBJ2-1; TRBD2 aligns across 12 bases. The CDR3 totals 20 residues. CDR1 is MDHEN, CDR2 SYDVKM, per germline. J was trimmed by 0 bases and V by 5 bases; bases with no gene match: 14. The CDR3 region is CASSTTGTSGSHSSYNEQFF. The CDR3, as DNA: TGTGCCAGCAGTACCACCGGGACTAGCGGGTCCCATAGCTCCTACAATGAGCAGTTCTTC.

The chain employs TRBV25-1 and TRBJ1-1; D call uncertain. Germline V lookup: CDR1 MGHDK, CDR2 SYGVNS. The CDR3 has 15 residues. The V end lost 1 base, the J end lost 0 bases, and 9 bases lay between the germline ends. The CDR3 DNA is TGTGCCAGCAGTGAATTGGGAAGCATGAACACTGAAGCTTTCTTT. Residues: CASSELGSMNTEAFF. Variable domain in full (rest from reference TRBV25-1 and TRBJ1-1): EADIYQTPRYLVIGTGKKITLECSQTMGHDKMYWYQQDPGMELHLIHYSYGVNSTEKGDLSSESTVSRIRTEHFPLTLESARPSHTSQYLCASSELGSMNTEAFFGQGTRLTVV.

The chain recombines TRBV2 with TRBJ1-3; 11 bases fit TRBD1. V was pared by 8 bases and J by 15 bases, with 12 bases of the junction left unmatched. Germline V gives CDR1 SNHLY, CDR2 FYNNEI. The length of the CDR3 is 13 residues. The DNA of the CDR3 is TGTGCCAGCGTCCGGGACAGGGGGATAGAAAAATATTTT. Protein sequence: CASVRDRGIEKYF.